Given below is one T cell receptor (beta chain) in context. This entry comes from a study of blood T cell repertoires in COVID-19. Study in general: PBMCs, B-cell-depleted T cells, or T cells provided the cDNA or gDNA that made up the material.

The CDR3 is 13 amino acids. Germline V CDR1 and CDR2: SGHRS, YFSETQ. V was shortened by 7 bases and J by 3 bases, with 13 bases between the two germline ends. Original handling: Amplification of reference gene primers provided the estimated nucleated cell counts. The repertoire was sequenced with immunoSEQ multiplex PCR; TCRdb's copy has only in-frame clones and lacks some. The DNA gave D and trimming, while V, J and clone size come from that table. The sample includes some 120,000 clones, about 90% seen only once; the top ten take more than 3.5%. Sequencing input: peripheral blood. The chain couples TRBV5-1 to TRBJ1-2; D uncertain. This clonotype was obtained from a woman between 55 and 75 years old with acute or convalescent COVID-19. In nucleotides, the CDR3 is TGCGCCAGCGCAGCGGTTTCTGACTATGGCTACACCTTC. The encoded protein is CASAAVSDYGYTF.